This T cell receptor beta chain was identified in a study of shared clonotypes between healthy human individuals (dated by TCRdb to the early 2020s). With respect to the entire study: A few men and a couple of women, aged 18 to 49 years, made up the cohort. To increase sequencing depth and limit assay-specific biases, TCR repertoire library preparation and sequencing were carried out by different laboratories using diverse techniques. Per donor, leukapheresis produced somewhere between about 0.9 and 9 billion PBMCs. To estimate repertoire size and how much clonotypes are shared between individuals, the study performed deep sequencing of blood TCR repertoires from 4 to 6 healthy adults.

Using the deep immunoSEQ assay, multiplex PCR amplified TCR CDR3 regions from genomic DNA. Extracted genomic DNA from each cell subset was distributed evenly across all wells of several immunoSEQ 96-well plates, and each plate was treated as a replicate. Each replicate PCR for unsorted PBMC received 300 to 350 ng genomic DNA, equal to about 30,000 T cell genomes. Unsorted PBMC genomic DNA was sequenced across ten immunoSEQ deep assay plates. The purified libraries were quantified using a Qubit 3.0 fluorometer, sized with a Bioanalyzer 2100, and then quantified again using the KAPA Library Quantification kit. A separate single-read 150-cycle Illumina NextSeq 550 flow cell was used to sequence each immunoSEQ 96-well plate. The published analysis was carried out like this. Because only junctional sequences without quality scores were contained in the immunoSEQ output, filtering matching that applied to full-length reads could not be performed. Sequences were annotated with PyIR, a Python wrapper for IgBLAST v1.9, using IMGT germline references to assign V/J genes and CDR3. Reads were filtered out if the reads had weak V/J assignments (E-value above 1e-6), no CDR3, stop codons, out-of-frame junctions, or ambiguous translated residues. V3J clonotypes were defined as sequences sharing the same inferred V gene, J gene, and CDR3 amino acid sequence. Percentage overlap between repertoires was calculated by dividing the number of shared unique clonotypes by the size of the smaller repertoire. Richness of each repertoire was evaluated using RTK rarefaction, the Chao1 estimator, and Recon v2.1 estimates of unobserved clonotypes. The table was pulled from immuneACCESS by TCRdb, which kept in-frame rearrangements only. Such tables lose some clones; where checked, under half of the loss comes from unresolved V genes, and the rest has no known cause. The V and J calls and clone size were taken over from that table, and D and trimming were inferred from the DNA. The sample includes about 500,000 clones, with roughly three quarters observed a single time. The ten largest account for about 11% of the sample.

A word on this clone: Its antigen is unknown. No base-level quality is on record; no much larger clone is a single base apart.

Donors were healthy HIV-negative adults with no recently reported acute infections or vaccinations. Every donor was a Caucasian adult living in Nashville, Tennessee, USA. For unsorted samples, about 90 million PBMCs were counted, and genomic DNA was extracted using the QIAamp DNA Blood Mini kit. After blood collection by leukapheresis, PBMCs were isolated using Ficoll-Histopaque density gradient centrifugation and then cryopreserved in the vapor phase of liquid nitrogen. Broader findings and caveats from the paper: Pairwise subsampling led to the expectation that sequencing depth would affect the degree of clonotype sharing among donors. Because the study included a small number of donors, the genetic and exposure-history diversity represented was limited. Sampling was limited to blood, and TCR repertoires in tissue likely differ from TCR repertoires in blood.

The clonotype comes from a woman between 40 and 50 years old in good health. Some clones in this sample may be carry-over from other donors' samples. Sequencing was carried out using PBMCs.

The nucleotides are TGTGCCAGCTCACCCGTCCCTATGGCTGAAGCTTTCTTT. Its protein reads: CASSPVPMAEAFF. The sequence is built from TRBV18 and TRBJ1-1; too little of a D gene remains to name it. The germline V gene provides CDR1 KGHSH and CDR2 LQKENI. V loses 3 bases of germline sequence and J loses 6 bases, and the interval between the two ends is 11 bases. The CDR3 covers 13 residues, taking in both the cysteine and the phenylalanine. Left in the record is the CDR3 DNA by itself, 39 bases read in frame from the first base.